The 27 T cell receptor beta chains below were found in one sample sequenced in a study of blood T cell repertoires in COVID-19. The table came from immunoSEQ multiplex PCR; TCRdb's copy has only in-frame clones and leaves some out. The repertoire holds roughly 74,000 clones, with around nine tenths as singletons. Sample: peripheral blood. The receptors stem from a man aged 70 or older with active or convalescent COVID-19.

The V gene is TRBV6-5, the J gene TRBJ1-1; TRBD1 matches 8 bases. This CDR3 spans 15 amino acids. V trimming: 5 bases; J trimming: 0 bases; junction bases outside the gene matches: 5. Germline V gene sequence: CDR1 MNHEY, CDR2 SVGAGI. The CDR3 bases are TGTGCCAGCAGTACCCGGACAGGGTTGAACACTGAAGCTTTCTTT. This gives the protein CASSTRTGLNTEAFF.

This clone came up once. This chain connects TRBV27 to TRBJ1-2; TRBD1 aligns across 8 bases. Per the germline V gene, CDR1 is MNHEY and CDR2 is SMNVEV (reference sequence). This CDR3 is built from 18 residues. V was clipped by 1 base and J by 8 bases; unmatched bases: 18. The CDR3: CASSLFLRDRTGTVGYTF. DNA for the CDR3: TGTGCCAGCAGTTTATTCTTGCGGGACAGGACAGGAACCGTAGGCTACACCTTC.

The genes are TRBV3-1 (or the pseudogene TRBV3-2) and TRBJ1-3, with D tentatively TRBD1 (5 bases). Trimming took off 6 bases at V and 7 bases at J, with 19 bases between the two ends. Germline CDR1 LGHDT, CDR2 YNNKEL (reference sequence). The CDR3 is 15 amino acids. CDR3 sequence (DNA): TGTGCCAGCAGTCCTCTCGACAGTCCTGTCAACACCATATATTTT. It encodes CASSPLDSPVNTIYF.

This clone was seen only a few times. CDR3: CSVGSLAGGRLGEQFF. CDR3 DNA: TGCAGCGTTGGCTCTCTGGCCGGGGGGAGGCTCGGTGAGCAGTTCTTC. The chain combines TRBV29-1 with TRBJ2-1; TRBD2 agrees at 7 bases. V was clipped by 4 bases and J by 9 bases; unmatched bases: 18. CDR3 size: 16 residues. In germline, CDR1 is SQVTM, CDR2 ANQGSEA.

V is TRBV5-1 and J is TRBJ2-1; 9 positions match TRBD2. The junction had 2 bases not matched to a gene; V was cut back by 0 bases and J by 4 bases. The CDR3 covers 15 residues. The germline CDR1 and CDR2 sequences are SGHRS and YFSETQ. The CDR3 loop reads CASSLDSGGYNEQFF. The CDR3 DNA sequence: TGCGCCAGCAGCTTGGATAGCGGGGGTTACAATGAGCAGTTCTTC.

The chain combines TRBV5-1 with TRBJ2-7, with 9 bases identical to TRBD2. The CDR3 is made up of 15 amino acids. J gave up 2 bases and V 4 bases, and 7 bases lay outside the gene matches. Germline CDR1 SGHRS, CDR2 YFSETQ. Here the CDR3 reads CASSPLAGEAYEQYF. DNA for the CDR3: TGCGCCAGCAGCCCTTTAGCGGGGGAGGCCTACGAGCAGTACTTC.

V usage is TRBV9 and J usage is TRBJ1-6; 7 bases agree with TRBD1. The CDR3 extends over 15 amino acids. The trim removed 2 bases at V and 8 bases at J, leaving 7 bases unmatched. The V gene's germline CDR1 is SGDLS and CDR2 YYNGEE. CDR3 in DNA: TGTGCCAGCAGCGTGGGGACAGCGAATCATTCACCCCTCCACTTT. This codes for CASSVGTANHSPLHF.

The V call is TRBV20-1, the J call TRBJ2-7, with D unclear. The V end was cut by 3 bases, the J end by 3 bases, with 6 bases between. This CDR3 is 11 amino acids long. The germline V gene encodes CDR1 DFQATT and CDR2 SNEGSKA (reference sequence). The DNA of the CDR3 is TGCAGTGCTAGGCCAGTCTACGAGCAGTACTTC. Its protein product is CSARPVYEQYF.

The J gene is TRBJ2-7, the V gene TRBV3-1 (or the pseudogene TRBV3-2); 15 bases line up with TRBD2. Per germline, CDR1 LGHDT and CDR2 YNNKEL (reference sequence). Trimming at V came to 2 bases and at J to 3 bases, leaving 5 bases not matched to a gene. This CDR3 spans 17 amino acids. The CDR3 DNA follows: TGTGCCAGCAGCCAACCGGGACTAGCGGGAGGAGTCTACGAGCAGTACTTC. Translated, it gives CASSQPGLAGGVYEQYF.

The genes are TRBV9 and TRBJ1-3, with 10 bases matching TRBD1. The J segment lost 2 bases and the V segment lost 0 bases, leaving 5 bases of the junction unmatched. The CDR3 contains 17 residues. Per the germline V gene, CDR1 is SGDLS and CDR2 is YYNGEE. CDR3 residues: CASSVGGTGETGNTIYF. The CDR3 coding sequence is TGTGCCAGCAGCGTAGGGGGGACAGGGGAAACTGGAAACACCATATATTTT.

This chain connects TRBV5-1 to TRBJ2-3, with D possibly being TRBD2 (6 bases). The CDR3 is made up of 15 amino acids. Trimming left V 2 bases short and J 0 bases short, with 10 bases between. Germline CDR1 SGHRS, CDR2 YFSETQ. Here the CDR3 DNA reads TGCGCCAGCAGCTTCCGGGGGAGCAGCACAGATACGCAGTATTTT. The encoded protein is CASSFRGSSTDTQYF. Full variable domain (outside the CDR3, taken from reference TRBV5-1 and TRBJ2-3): KAGVTQTPRYLIKTRGQQVTLSCSPISGHRSVSWYQQTPGQGLQFLFEYFSETQRNKGNFPGRFSGRQFSNSRSEMNVSTLELGDSALYLCASSFRGSSTDTQYFGPGTRLTVL.

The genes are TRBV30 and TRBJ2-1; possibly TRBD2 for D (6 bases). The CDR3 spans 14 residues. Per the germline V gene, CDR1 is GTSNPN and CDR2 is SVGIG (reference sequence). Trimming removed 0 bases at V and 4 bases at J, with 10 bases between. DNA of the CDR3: TGTGCCTGGAGTGTGAGTAGCGGTTACAATGAGCAGTTCTTC. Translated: CAWSVSSGYNEQFF. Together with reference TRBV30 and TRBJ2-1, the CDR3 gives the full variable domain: SQTIHQWPATLVQPVGSPLSLECTVEGTSNPNLYWYRQAAGRGLQLLFYSVGIGQISSEVPQNLSASRPQDRQFILSSKKLLLSDSGFYLCAWSVSSGYNEQFFGPGTRLTVL.

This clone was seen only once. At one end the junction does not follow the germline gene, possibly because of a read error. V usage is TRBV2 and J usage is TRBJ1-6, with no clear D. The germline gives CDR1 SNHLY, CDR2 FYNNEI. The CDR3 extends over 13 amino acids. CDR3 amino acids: CASSEAGKPRRNF. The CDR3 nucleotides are TGTGCCAGCAGTGAAGCTGGGAAACCGCGGAGGAACTTT.

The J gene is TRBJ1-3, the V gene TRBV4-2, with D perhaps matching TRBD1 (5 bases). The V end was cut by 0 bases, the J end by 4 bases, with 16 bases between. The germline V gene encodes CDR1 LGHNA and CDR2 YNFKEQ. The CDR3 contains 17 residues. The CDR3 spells CASSQDEGAGRGNTIYF. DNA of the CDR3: TGTGCCAGCAGCCAAGATGAAGGAGCAGGGCGGGGAAACACCATATATTTT.

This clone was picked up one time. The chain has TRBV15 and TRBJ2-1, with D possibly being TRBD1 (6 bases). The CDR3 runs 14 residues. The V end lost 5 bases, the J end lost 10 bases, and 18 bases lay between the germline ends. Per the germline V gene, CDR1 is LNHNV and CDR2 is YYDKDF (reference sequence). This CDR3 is CATSGTSGLREQFF. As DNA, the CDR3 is TGTGCCACCAGCGGGACATCGGGCCTCAGGGAGCAGTTCTTC.

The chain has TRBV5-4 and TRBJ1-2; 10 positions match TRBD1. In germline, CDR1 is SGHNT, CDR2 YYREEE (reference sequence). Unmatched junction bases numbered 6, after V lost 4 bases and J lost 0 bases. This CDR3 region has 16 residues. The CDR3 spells CASSLGQGGANYGYTF. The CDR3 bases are TGTGCCAGCAGCCTTGGACAGGGGGGAGCTAACTATGGCTACACCTTC.

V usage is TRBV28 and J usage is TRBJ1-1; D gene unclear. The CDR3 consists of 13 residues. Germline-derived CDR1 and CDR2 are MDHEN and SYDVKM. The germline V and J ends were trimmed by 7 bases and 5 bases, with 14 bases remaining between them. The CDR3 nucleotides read TGTGCCAGCACTGGGGTCGCGGGTACTGAAGCTTTCTTT. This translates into CASTGVAGTEAFF.

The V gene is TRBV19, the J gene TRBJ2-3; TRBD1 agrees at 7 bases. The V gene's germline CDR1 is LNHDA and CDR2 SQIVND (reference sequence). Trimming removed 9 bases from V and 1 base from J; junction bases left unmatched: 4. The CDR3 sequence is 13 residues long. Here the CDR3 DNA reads TGTGCCAGCGAGGGACAGCGCACAGATACGCAGTATTTT. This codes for CASEGQRTDTQYF. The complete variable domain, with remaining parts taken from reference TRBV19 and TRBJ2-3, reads DGGITQSPKYLFRKEGQNVTLSCEQNLNHDAMYWYRQDPGQGLRLIYYSQIVNDFQKGDIAEGYSVSREKKESFPLTVTSAQKNPTAFYLCASEGQRTDTQYFGPGTRLTVL.

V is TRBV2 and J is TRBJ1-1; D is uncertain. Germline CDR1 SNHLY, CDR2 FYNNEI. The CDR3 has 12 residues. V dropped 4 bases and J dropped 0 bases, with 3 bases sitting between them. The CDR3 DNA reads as TGTGCCAGCAGTGTAATGAACACTGAAGCTTTCTTT. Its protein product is CASSVMNTEAFF.

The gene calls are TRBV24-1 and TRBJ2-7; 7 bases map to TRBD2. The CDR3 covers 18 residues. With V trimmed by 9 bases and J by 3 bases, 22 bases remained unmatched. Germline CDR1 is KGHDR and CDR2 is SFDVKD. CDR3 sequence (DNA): TGTGCCACCCCTAGTGTCTCCCCCCGGGGAGGGTCAATCTACGAGCAGTACTTC. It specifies CATPSVSPRGGSIYEQYF.

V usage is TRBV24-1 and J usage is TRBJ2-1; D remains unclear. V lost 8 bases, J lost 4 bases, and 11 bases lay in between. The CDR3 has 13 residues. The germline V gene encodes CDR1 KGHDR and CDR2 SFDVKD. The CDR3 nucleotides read TGTGCCACCATGGGCCTTTTTTACAATGAGCAGTTCTTC. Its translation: CATMGLFYNEQFF.

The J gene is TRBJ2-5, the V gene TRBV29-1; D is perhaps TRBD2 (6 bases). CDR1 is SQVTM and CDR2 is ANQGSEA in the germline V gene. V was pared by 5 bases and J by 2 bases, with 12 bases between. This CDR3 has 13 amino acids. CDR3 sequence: CSVSGDGQETQYF. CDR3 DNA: TGCAGCGTTTCGGGGGATGGTCAAGAGACCCAGTACTTC. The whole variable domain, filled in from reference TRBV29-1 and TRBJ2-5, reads SAVISQKPSRDICQRGTSLTIQCQVDSQVTMMFWYRQQPGQSLTLIATANQGSEATYESGFVIDKFPISRPNLTFSTLTVSNMSPEDSSIYLCSVSGDGQETQYFGPGTRLLVL.

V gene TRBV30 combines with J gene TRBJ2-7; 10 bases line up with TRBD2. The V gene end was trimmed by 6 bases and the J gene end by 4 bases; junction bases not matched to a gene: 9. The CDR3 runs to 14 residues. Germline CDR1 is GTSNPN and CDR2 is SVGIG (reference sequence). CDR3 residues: CACRSGRARYEQYF. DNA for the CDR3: TGTGCCTGCCGCAGCGGGAGGGCCCGATACGAGCAGTACTTC.

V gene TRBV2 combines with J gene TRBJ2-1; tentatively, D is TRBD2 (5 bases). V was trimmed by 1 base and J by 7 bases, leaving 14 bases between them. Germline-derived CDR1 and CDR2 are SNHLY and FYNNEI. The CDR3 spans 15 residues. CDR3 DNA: TGTGCCAGCAGTGAAGGATCCCTAGCCGGGAATGAGCAGTTCTTC. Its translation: CASSEGSLAGNEQFF.

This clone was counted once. This chain's CDR3 is CASSLGTSGGTGELFF. The CDR3 nucleotides are TGCGCCAGCAGCTTGGGAACTAGCGGGGGCACGGGGGAGCTGTTTTTT. This sequence joins TRBV5-1 and TRBJ2-2, with 11 bases aligning to TRBD2. Germline CDR1 is SGHRS and CDR2 is YFSETQ. CDR3 length: 16 amino acids. J lost 8 bases, V lost 0 bases, and 6 bases had no gene match. The variable domain in full, with the rest retrieved from reference TRBV5-1 and TRBJ2-2, is KAGVTQTPRYLIKTRGQQVTLSCSPISGHRSVSWYQQTPGQGLQFLFEYFSETQRNKGNFPGRFSGRQFSNSRSEMNVSTLELGDSALYLCASSLGTSGGTGELFFGEGSRLTVL.

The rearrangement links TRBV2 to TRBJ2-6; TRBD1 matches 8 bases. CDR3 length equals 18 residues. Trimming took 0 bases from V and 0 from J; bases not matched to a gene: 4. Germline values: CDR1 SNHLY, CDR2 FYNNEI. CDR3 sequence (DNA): TGTGCCAGCAGTGAAGCGACAGGGGCAGTCTCTGGGGCCAACGTCCTGACTTTC. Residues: CASSEATGAVSGANVLTF.

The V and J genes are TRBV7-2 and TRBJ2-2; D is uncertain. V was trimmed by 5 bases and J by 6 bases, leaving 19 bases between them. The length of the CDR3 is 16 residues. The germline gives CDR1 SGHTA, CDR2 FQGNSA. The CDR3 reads CASSQTTTAGAGELFF. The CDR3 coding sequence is TGTGCCAGCAGCCAGACCACTACCGCCGGAGCCGGGGAGCTGTTTTTT. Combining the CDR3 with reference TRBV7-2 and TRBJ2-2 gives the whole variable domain GAGVSQSPSNKVTEKGKDVELRCDPISGHTALYWYRQSLGQGLEFLIYFQGNSAPDKSGLPSDRFSAERTGGSVSTLTIQRTQQEDSAVYLCASSQTTTAGAGELFFGEGSRLTVL.